This TCR beta chain appears in the sequencing data of a study of T-cell reconstitution after alpha-beta-depleted transplantation in children. CDR1 is SGHTA and CDR2 is FQGNSA in the germline V gene. V lost 2 bases and J 5 bases, leaving 15 bases between the germline ends. This CDR3 is built from 15 residues. During its preparation, the TCRbeta library received unique molecular identifiers. TCRdb re-analysed the PCR reads in MiXCR, keeping a single row per CDR3 protein. The sample lists roughly 300,000 distinct CDR3 sequences, about a tenth occurring once. This chain uses TRBV7-2 with TRBJ2-5; D could derive from TRBD1 or TRBD2 (7 bases each). This receptor was obtained from a human donor who donated a stem cell graft to a child with acute lymphoblastic leukemia. This specimen was PBMCs from the stem cell graft donor, taken from the stem cell graft. The CDR3 sequence is CASSLLQGGVETQYF. As DNA, the CDR3 is TGTGCCAGCAGCTTATTGCAGGGGGGGGTGGAGACCCAGTACTTC. Full variable domain (missing parts from reference TRBV7-2 and TRBJ2-5): GAGVSQSPSNKVTEKGKDVELRCDPISGHTALYWYRQSLGQGLEFLIYFQGNSAPDKSGLPSDRFSAERTGGSVSTLTIQRTQQEDSAVYLCASSLLQGGVETQYFGPGTRLLVL.